This T cell receptor beta chain was retrieved from a study of blood T cell repertoires in COVID-19. Background on the study: T cells, B-cell-depleted T cells, or PBMCs supplied cDNA or gDNA.

TCRdb keeps only in-frame clones here, not all; method: immunoSEQ multiplex PCR. The sample shows around 450,000 clones, roughly 89% of them seen only once. Unmatched junction bases numbered 12, after V lost 1 base and J lost 3 bases. Germline V lookup: CDR1 SGHDN, CDR2 FVKESK. This CDR3 comprises 17 residues. The rearrangement links TRBV14 to TRBJ2-7, with 7 positions matching TRBD1. The sequenced sample consisted of peripheral blood. The origin of this receptor is a woman in her thirties with acute or convalescent COVID-19. CDR3 sequence (DNA): TGTGCCAGCAGCCAAGTTTCCGGGACAGCGTTTATCTACGAGCAGTACTTC. This encodes CASSQVSGTAFIYEQYF.